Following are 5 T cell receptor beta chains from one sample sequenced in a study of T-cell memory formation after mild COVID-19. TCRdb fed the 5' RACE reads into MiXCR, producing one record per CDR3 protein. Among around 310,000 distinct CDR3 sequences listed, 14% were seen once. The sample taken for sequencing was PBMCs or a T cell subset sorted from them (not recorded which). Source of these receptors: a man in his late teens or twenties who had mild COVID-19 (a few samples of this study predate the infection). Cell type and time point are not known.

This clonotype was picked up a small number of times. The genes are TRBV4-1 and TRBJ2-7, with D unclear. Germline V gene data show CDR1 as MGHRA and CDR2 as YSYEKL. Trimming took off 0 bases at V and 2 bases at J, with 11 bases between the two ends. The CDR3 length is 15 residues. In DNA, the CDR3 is TGCGCCAGCAGCCAAGATCGAGAGGATACCTACGAGCAGTACTTC. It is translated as CASSQDREDTYEQYF.

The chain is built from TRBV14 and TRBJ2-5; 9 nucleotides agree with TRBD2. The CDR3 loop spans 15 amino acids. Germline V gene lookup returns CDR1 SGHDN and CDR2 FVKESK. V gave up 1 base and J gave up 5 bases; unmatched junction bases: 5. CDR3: CASSQVGTSRETQYF. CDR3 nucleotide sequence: TGTGCCAGCAGCCAAGTTGGGACTAGCCGGGAGACCCAGTACTTC.

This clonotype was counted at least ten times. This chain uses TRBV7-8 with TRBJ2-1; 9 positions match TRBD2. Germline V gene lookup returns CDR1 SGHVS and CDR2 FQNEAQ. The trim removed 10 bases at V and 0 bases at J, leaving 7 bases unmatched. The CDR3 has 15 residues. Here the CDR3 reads CAIPGGGDSYNEQFF. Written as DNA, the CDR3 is TGTGCCATCCCGGGCGGGGGGGACTCCTACAATGAGCAGTTCTTC.

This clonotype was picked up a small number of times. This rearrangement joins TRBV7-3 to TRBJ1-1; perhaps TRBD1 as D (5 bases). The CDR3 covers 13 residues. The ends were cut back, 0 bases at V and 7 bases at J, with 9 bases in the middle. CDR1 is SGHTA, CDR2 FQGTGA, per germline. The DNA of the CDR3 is TGTGCCAGCAGCTTAACGCAACAGGATGAAGCTTTCTTT. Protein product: CASSLTQQDEAFF. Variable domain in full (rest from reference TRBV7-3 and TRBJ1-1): GAGVSQTPSNKVTEKGKYVELRCDPISGHTALYWYRQSLGQGPEFLIYFQGTGAADDSGLPNDRFFAVRPEGSVSTLKIQRTERGDSAVYLCASSLTQQDEAFFGQGTRLTVV.

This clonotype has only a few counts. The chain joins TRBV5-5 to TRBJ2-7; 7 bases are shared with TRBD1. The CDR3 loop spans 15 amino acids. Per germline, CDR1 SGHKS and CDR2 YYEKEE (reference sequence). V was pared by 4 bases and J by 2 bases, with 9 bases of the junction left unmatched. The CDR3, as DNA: TGTGCCAGCAGCCTTACCGGGACAGTAACCTACGAGCAGTACTTC. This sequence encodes CASSLTGTVTYEQYF.